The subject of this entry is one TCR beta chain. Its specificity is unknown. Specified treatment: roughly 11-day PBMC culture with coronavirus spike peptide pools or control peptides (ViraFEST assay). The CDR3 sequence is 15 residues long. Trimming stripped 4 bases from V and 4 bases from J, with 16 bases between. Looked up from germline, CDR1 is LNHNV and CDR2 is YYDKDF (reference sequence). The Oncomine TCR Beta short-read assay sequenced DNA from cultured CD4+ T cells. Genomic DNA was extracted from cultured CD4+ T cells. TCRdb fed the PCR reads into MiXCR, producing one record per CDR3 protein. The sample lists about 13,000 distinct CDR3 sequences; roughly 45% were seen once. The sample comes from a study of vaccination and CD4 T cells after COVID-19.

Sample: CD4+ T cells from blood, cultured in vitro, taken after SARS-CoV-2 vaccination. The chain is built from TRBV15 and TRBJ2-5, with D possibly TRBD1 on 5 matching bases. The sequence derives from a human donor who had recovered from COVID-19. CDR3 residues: CATSTKQVWGETQYF. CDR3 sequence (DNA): TGTGCCACCAGCACCAAACAGGTTTGGGGAGAGACCCAGTACTTC.